Each of the 27 T cell receptor beta chains below was sequenced from the same sample in a study of T cell responses to AZD1222 COVID-19 vaccine. The table came from immunoSEQ multiplex PCR; TCRdb's copy has only in-frame clones and leaves some out. The sample carries over 150,000 clones, 85% to 90% recorded once. The sample in question was peripheral blood, obtained on day 0 of AZD1222 vaccination. These receptor sequences come from an adult in good health.

This clone was observed at least ten times. CDR3 coding DNA: TGCGCCAGCAGTCAGTGTGCTAGCACGTACGAGCAGTACTTC. It is translated as CASSQCASTYEQYF. The chain has TRBV23-1 and TRBJ2-7; D is perhaps TRBD2 (5 bases). TRBV23-1 counts as an open reading frame of uncertain function. This CDR3 contains 14 residues. Trimming cost V 3 bases and J 4 bases, with 13 bases left between them.

The chain has TRBV5-1 and TRBJ2-5; 9 bases line up with TRBD1. Trimming cost V 4 bases and J 3 bases; bases outside gene matches: 1. This CDR3 contains 13 residues. Germline CDR1 is SGHRS and CDR2 is YFSETQ. CDR3 region: CASSRTGEETQYF. The CDR3 DNA reads TGCGCCAGCAGCAGGACAGGGGAAGAGACCCAGTACTTC. The whole variable domain, filled in from reference TRBV5-1 and TRBJ2-5, reads KAGVTQTPRYLIKTRGQQVTLSCSPISGHRSVSWYQQTPGQGLQFLFEYFSETQRNKGNFPGRFSGRQFSNSRSEMNVSTLELGDSALYLCASSRTGEETQYFGPGTRLLVL.

V and J are TRBV27 and TRBJ2-7; 12 positions agree with TRBD2. This CDR3 is built from 16 residues. V dropped 3 bases and J dropped 4; count of bases not matched to a gene: 7. The V gene's germline CDR1 is MNHEY and CDR2 SMNVEV (reference sequence). CDR3 bases: TGTGCCAGCAGTTTTGCCGGGACTAGCGGGTCATACGAGCAGTACTTC. This translates into CASSFAGTSGSYEQYF.

J is TRBJ1-5 and V is TRBV19; D is ambiguous. Germline assignment: CDR1 LNHDA and CDR2 SQIVND (reference sequence). V was shortened by 3 bases and J by 3 bases, with 12 bases between the two germline ends. The CDR3 runs to 15 residues. CDR3 residues: CASSIVGADNQPQHF. The CDR3 region has the DNA TGTGCCAGTAGTATTGTAGGAGCCGACAATCAGCCCCAGCATTTT.

The gene calls are TRBV9 and TRBJ2-2; D remains unclear. This CDR3 has 13 residues. V shed 0 bases and J shed 4 bases, with 4 bases lying between them. CDR1 SGDLS and CDR2 YYNGEE come from the germline V gene. CDR3 in DNA: TGTGCCAGCAGCGTAGGTTCCACCGGGGAGCTGTTTTTT. Protein sequence: CASSVGSTGELFF.

The V and J genes are TRBV7-9 and TRBJ2-2, with 10 bases identical to TRBD1. In germline, CDR1 is SEHNR, CDR2 FQNEAQ (reference sequence). The V gene end was trimmed by 3 bases and the J gene end by 3 bases; junction bases not matched to a gene: 7. The CDR3 runs to 17 residues. The CDR3 reads CASSFAGQGTHTGELFF. DNA of the CDR3: TGTGCCAGCAGCTTTGCGGGACAGGGGACACACACCGGGGAGCTGTTTTTT.

The rearrangement uses TRBV30 and TRBJ2-2; 10 nucleotides match TRBD2. V lost 5 bases and J lost 1; bases outside the gene matches: 4. This CDR3 comprises 15 residues. The germline CDR1 and CDR2 sequences are GTSNPN and SVGIG (reference sequence). Here the CDR3 DNA reads TGTGCCTGGGGACGACTAGCGGGGAACACCGGGGAGCTGTTTTTT. It encodes CAWGRLAGNTGELFF.

V is TRBV24-1 and J is TRBJ1-5; possible D gene TRBD1, 5 bases. V lost 2 bases and J 1 base, leaving 11 bases between the germline ends. The CDR3 runs to 16 residues. Germline CDR1 is KGHDR and CDR2 is SFDVKD. The CDR3 nucleotides are TGTGCCACCAGTGATTCGCGGGGGGGAAGCAATCAGCCCCAGCATTTT. It translates to CATSDSRGGSNQPQHF.

There are a few counts of this clone. The gene calls are TRBV4-1 and TRBJ2-1; 10 nucleotides match TRBD2. Losses at the gene ends were 6 bases for V and 0 bases for J; bases not matched to a gene: 8. This CDR3 region has 17 residues. The germline gives CDR1 MGHRA, CDR2 YSYEKL. In DNA, the CDR3 is TGCGCCAGCAGGGGACTAGCGACTAAGAGCTCCTACAATGAGCAGTTCTTC. It is translated as CASRGLATKSSYNEQFF.

The rearrangement links TRBV5-8 to TRBJ1-1, with D maybe TRBD1 (5 bases). Per germline, CDR1 SGHTS and CDR2 YDEGEE. The CDR3 is 14 residues long. Between the trimmed V and J ends, which lost 2 bases and 1 base, there was a span of 9 bases. CDR3 in amino acids: CASSFQGRNTEAFF. CDR3 DNA: TGTGCCAGCAGCTTCCAGGGCCGGAACACTGAAGCTTTCTTT.

The J gene is TRBJ1-2, the V gene TRBV10-3; D not resolved. The germline V gene encodes CDR1 ENHRY and CDR2 SYGVKD. V was shortened by 2 bases and J by 2 bases, with 6 bases between the two germline ends. This CDR3 has 13 residues. CDR3 bases: TGTGCCATCAGTGAGAGGAGAAACTATGGCTACACCTTC. Translation: CAISERRNYGYTF.

V and J are TRBV7-2 and TRBJ2-3, with D unresolved. V lost 5 bases and J lost 1, with 10 bases in between. The germline gives CDR1 SGHTA, CDR2 FQGNSA. This CDR3 has 14 residues. CDR3 sequence: CASSQGRGTDTQYF. CDR3 in DNA: TGTGCCAGCAGCCAAGGACGAGGCACAGATACGCAGTATTTT. Together with reference TRBV7-2 and TRBJ2-3, the CDR3 gives the full variable domain: GAGVSQSPSNKVTEKGKDVELRCDPISGHTALYWYRQSLGQGLEFLIYFQGNSAPDKSGLPSDRFSAERTGGSVSTLTIQRTQQEDSAVYLCASSQGRGTDTQYFGPGTRLTVL.

The chain links TRBV10-1 to TRBJ2-5; 7 bases map to TRBD1. The CDR3 spans 16 residues. V lost 6 bases to trimming and J lost 2 bases; unmatched junction nucleotides: 12. CDR1 and CDR2 from the germline V gene are WNHNN and SYGVQD (reference sequence). CDR3 DNA: TGCGCCAGCAGCCCCACTGTAGGGGGCCCTCAAGAGACCCAGTACTTC. Translated, it gives CASSPTVGGPQETQYF.

The chain has TRBV3-1 (or the pseudogene TRBV3-2) and TRBJ2-5, with D tentatively TRBD2 (5 bases). V was pared by 6 bases and J by 6 bases, with 17 bases between. The CDR3 extends over 14 amino acids. CDR1 is LGHDT, CDR2 YNNKEL, per germline (reference sequence). CDR3 coding DNA: TGTGCCAGCAGTTCCGACGGAAGCGGTCAGACCCAGTACTTC. Translated: CASSSDGSGQTQYF.

CDR3 region: CASSDSRRGDTEAFF. The CDR3 region has the DNA TGTGCCAGCAGTGACTCTAGAAGGGGGGACACTGAAGCTTTCTTT. The chain combines TRBV6-4 with TRBJ1-1, with a weak D call TRBD1 (6 bases). Germline V gene lookup returns CDR1 MRHNA and CDR2 SNTAGT. Trimming left V 0 bases short and J 3 bases short, with 11 bases between. This CDR3 is 15 amino acids long.

In DNA, the CDR3 is TGTGCCAGCAGCCCCCCGGACCGGCTGGGAGAGACCCAGTACTTC. Translated: CASSPPDRLGETQYF. This chain connects TRBV28 to TRBJ2-5, with unresolved D. Trimming removed 6 bases at V and 4 bases at J, with 18 bases between. The CDR3 sequence is 15 residues long. Germline V gene data show CDR1 as MDHEN and CDR2 as SYDVKM.

V and J are TRBV2 and TRBJ2-7; 7 positions agree with TRBD1. V was clipped by 5 bases and J by 5 bases; unmatched bases: 6. CDR1 is SNHLY and CDR2 is FYNNEI in the germline V gene. The CDR3 contains 13 residues. The CDR3 spells CASSLTGSNEQYF. CDR3 sequence (DNA): TGTGCCAGCAGTTTGACAGGGAGCAACGAGCAGTACTTC.

The gene calls are TRBV5-6 and TRBJ2-7, with D uncertain. Germline values: CDR1 SGHDT, CDR2 YYEEEE. The CDR3 length is 13 residues. V lost 4 bases and J lost 3, with 11 bases in between. The CDR3 sequence: CASSRTQFYEQYF. CDR3 DNA: TGTGCCAGCAGCCGAACCCAATTCTACGAGCAGTACTTC.

The genes are TRBV2 and TRBJ2-1; TRBD1 matches 8 bases. V was clipped by 6 bases and J by 4 bases; unmatched bases: 8. The CDR3 runs 15 residues. CDR1 is SNHLY, CDR2 FYNNEI, per germline. The CDR3: CASRTRTGRYNEQFF. The CDR3 DNA is TGTGCCAGCAGGACACGGACAGGGCGATACAATGAGCAGTTCTTC.

This clone has only one observation. The rearrangement uses TRBV19 and TRBJ2-7; 14 bases line up with TRBD2. CDR1 is LNHDA, CDR2 SQIVND, per germline (reference sequence). The CDR3 runs 15 residues. J was trimmed by 7 bases and V by 4 bases; bases with no gene match: 6. The CDR3 DNA is TGTGCCAGTAGTAGCATGACTAGCGGGGGGGCAGAGCAGTACTTC. This translates into CASSSMTSGGAEQYF.

The chain carries TRBV9 and TRBJ2-7, with D perhaps being TRBD1 or TRBD2 (7 bases each). Germline V gene sequence: CDR1 SGDLS, CDR2 YYNGEE. This CDR3 contains 15 residues. Trimming took off 4 bases at V and 0 bases at J, with 14 bases between the two ends. CDR3 sequence (DNA): TGTGCCAGCAGCCAAGGGGGGGACAGCTCCTACGAGCAGTACTTC. Protein product: CASSQGGDSSYEQYF.

V usage is TRBV11-1 and J usage is TRBJ2-3; D gene uncertain. CDR3 size: 14 residues. The V gene lost 1 base and the J gene lost 1 base, with 6 bases spanning the gap. Germline CDR1 reads SGHAT; CDR2 reads FQDESV (reference sequence). CDR3 DNA sequence: TGTGCCAGCAGCTTAGGGCTAGGCACAGATACGCAGTATTTT. Its protein product is CASSLGLGTDTQYF.

V and J are TRBV10-3 and TRBJ2-3; D unresolved. With 5 bases removed from V and 1 base from J, the gap between germline ends came to 10 bases. In germline, CDR1 is ENHRY, CDR2 SYGVKD. The CDR3 has 14 amino acids. CDR3 sequence: CAISNSRGTDTQYF. In nucleotides, the CDR3 is TGTGCCATCAGTAACAGTAGGGGCACAGATACGCAGTATTTT.

V gene TRBV19 combines with J gene TRBJ2-2; 12 positions agree with TRBD2. Germline CDR1 and CDR2: LNHDA and SQIVND (reference sequence). The CDR3 has 16 residues. The V gene end was trimmed by 5 bases and the J gene end by 4 bases; junction bases not matched to a gene: 5. CDR3 nucleotides: TGTGCCAGTAGTGTGACTAGCGGGAGTATCACCGGGGAGCTGTTTTTT. Protein: CASSVTSGSITGELFF.

This clone has only one observation. This chain links TRBV3-1 (or the pseudogene TRBV3-2) with TRBJ1-6; no clear D gene. The V and J ends lost 5 bases and 10 bases respectively, with 15 bases between them. The CDR3 totals 14 residues. The germline gives CDR1 LGHDT, CDR2 YNNKEL (reference sequence). The CDR3 reads CASSVNSGVSPLHF. The CDR3 nucleotides are TGTGCCAGCAGCGTAAACTCCGGGGTGTCACCCCTCCACTTT.

The V gene is TRBV28, the J gene TRBJ1-4; 7 bases are shared with TRBD1. V shed 5 bases and J 11 bases; nucleotides not matched to a gene: 14. CDR3 size: 15 residues. CDR1 is MDHEN, CDR2 SYDVKM, per germline. CDR3 sequence reads: CASSPGGTTQGKLFF. The CDR3 nucleotides read TGTGCCAGCAGTCCAGGGGGGACTACTCAGGGGAAACTGTTTTTT. Filled out from reference TRBV28 and TRBJ1-4, the complete variable domain reads DVKVTQSSRYLVKRTGEKVFLECVQDMDHENMFWYRQDPGLGLRLIYFSYDVKMKEKGDIPEGYSVSREKKERFSLILESASTNQTSMYLCASSPGGTTQGKLFFGSGTQLSVL.

The chain uses TRBV30 and TRBJ1-6; 7 bases line up with TRBD1. V gave up 7 bases and J gave up 5 bases; unmatched junction bases: 5. The CDR3 sequence is 13 residues long. Germline V gene lookup returns CDR1 GTSNPN and CDR2 SVGIG (reference sequence). CDR3 loop: CASTGQNNSPLHF. As DNA, the CDR3 is TGTGCCTCGACGGGACAGAATAATTCACCCCTCCACTTT.